The entry that follows covers one T cell receptor beta chain sequence. The method was immunoSEQ multiplex PCR; TCRdb's version includes in-frame clones alone and lacks a portion of them. The sample shows 200,000 to 250,000 clones, around 80% of them seen only once. This record belongs to a study of blood T cell repertoires in COVID-19. CDR1 LGHNA and CDR2 YNFKEQ come from the germline V gene. The CDR3 totals 16 residues. V lost 4 bases and J 6 bases, leaving 21 bases between the germline ends. The specimen was peripheral blood. The chain links TRBV4-2 to TRBJ1-2, with D hard to call. The TCR was taken from a woman aged 30 to 39 with COVID-19, enrolled during active disease. CDR3 coding DNA: TGTGCCAGCAGCCCCTCAGGAGGAGAATTCAGGCATGGCTACACCTTC. It encodes CASSPSGGEFRHGYTF.